This T cell receptor (beta chain) was documented in a study of molecular identifiers for immune sequencing clone quantification. Study-wide findings and caveats: Barcode collisions between identical TCR molecules could shrink estimates of highly expanded clone sizes.

Previously described methods with listed TCR primers produced the bulk TCR libraries. TCRdb called the PCR reads again in MiXCR, with one record for every CDR3 protein. In the table there are some 320,000 distinct CDR3 sequences, over 20% of which are singletons. It was from about 19,000 to 1,100,000 sorted cells, with 10%, 30% or 50% RNA, that naive CD8 libraries came. Sorting defined naive CD8 T cells as CD8+CD4-CCR7+CD45RA+. CDR3 length equals 14 residues. Germline CDR1 is LNHDA and CDR2 is SQIVND (reference sequence). Trimming took off 6 bases at V and 6 bases at J, with 18 bases between the two ends. This clonotype was recorded many times. Its cognate antigen is unknown.

This receptor was taken from a human donor in good health. Some libraries in this study had Jurkat cell RNA spiked in. Sequencing was done on a sample of naive CD8+ T cells from blood, with Jurkat cell RNA spiked in. Specified subset: FACS-sorted CD8+CD4-CCR7+CD45RA+ naive T cells. The chain combines TRBV19 with TRBJ2-7; D is perhaps TRBD1 (6 bases). The CDR3: CASSLRDKDPEQYF. The DNA of the CDR3 is TGTGCCAGTAGCCTCCGGGACAAAGATCCCGAGCAGTACTTC.